The 29 T cell receptor beta chains listed next were all sequenced from one sample in a study of shared clonotypes between healthy human individuals. Data came from immunoSEQ multiplex PCR; TCRdb stores just in-frame clones and leaves some out. The data show about 2.4 million clones, around nine tenths seen once. Specimen: naive CD4+ T cells sorted from blood. Subset: CD45RA+ positively selected. Receptors were obtained from a man aged 18 to 29 in good health.

The genes are TRBV7-8 and TRBJ2-1, with 8 bases aligning to TRBD1. The ends lost 5 bases at V and 7 bases at J; junction bases unmatched: 4. The CDR3 totals 13 residues. Germline V gene lookup returns CDR1 SGHVS and CDR2 FQNEAQ. The CDR3 DNA reads as TGTGCCAGCAGCCCGGACAGGGTAAATGAGCAGTTCTTC. Translated: CASSPDRVNEQFF.

The rearrangement links TRBV7-8 to TRBJ1-6, with D perhaps matching TRBD1 (6 bases). V lost 3 bases to trimming and J lost 1 base, with 16 bases between them. CDR3 length: 18 residues. Germline V gene lookup returns CDR1 SGHVS and CDR2 FQNEAQ. CDR3 amino acids: CASSFDTRRGSYNSPLHF. For the CDR3, the DNA is TGTGCCAGCAGCTTCGACACGAGGAGGGGGTCCTATAATTCACCCCTCCACTTT.

The chain is built from TRBV29-1 and TRBJ1-2; D not certain. CDR1 SQVTM and CDR2 ANQGSEA come from the germline V gene. Trimming shortened V by 3 bases and J by 5 bases, and 10 bases separated the two germline ends. The CDR3 totals 12 residues. CDR3 sequence: CSVETKGYGYTF. The CDR3 nucleotides are TGCAGCGTTGAGACGAAGGGATATGGCTACACCTTC.

V is TRBV5-1 and J is TRBJ2-5, with a tentative D call TRBD1 (6 bases). The germline gives CDR1 SGHRS, CDR2 YFSETQ. The CDR3 totals 14 residues. Trimming left V 3 bases short and J 2 bases short, with 11 bases between. CDR3 sequence reads: CASSWTEPQETQYF. CDR3 DNA: TGCGCCAGCAGCTGGACAGAACCGCAAGAGACCCAGTACTTC.

The rearrangement links TRBV20-1 to TRBJ2-1; D unresolved. This CDR3 region has 11 residues. Trimming removed 4 bases from V and 12 bases from J, with 13 bases in between. CDR1 and CDR2 from the germline V gene are DFQATT and SNEGSKA (reference sequence). In DNA, the CDR3 is TGCAGTGCTATAGCCGACGGAAGGCAGTTCTTC. It yields the protein CSAIADGRQFF.

Of note for this clone: Other DNA variants within this sample encode the same CDR3. V gene TRBV6-1 combines with J gene TRBJ2-7; D is ambiguous. CDR1 is MNHNS and CDR2 is SASEGT in the germline V gene. Trimming left V 1 base short and J 2 bases short, with 6 bases between. The CDR3 runs to 13 residues. In nucleotides, the CDR3 is TGTGCCAGCAGTGAAGTGGCACCCTACGAGCAGTACTTC. Its translation is CASSEVAPYEQYF.

In the case of this clone: Distinct nucleotide sequences in the sample also encode this CDR3. The rearrangement links TRBV5-1 to TRBJ2-7, with 9 bases lining up with TRBD1. The V and J ends lost 3 bases and 3 bases, in that order; junction bases with no gene match: 4. The CDR3 has 14 amino acids. Germline V gene data show CDR1 as SGHRS and CDR2 as YFSETQ. The CDR3 loop reads CASSSGTGIYEQYF. The DNA for the CDR3 is TGCGCCAGCAGCTCCGGGACAGGGATCTACGAGCAGTACTTC.

This rearrangement joins TRBV16 to TRBJ1-1, with D possibly matching TRBD1 (5 bases). Trimming stripped 0 bases from V and 4 bases from J, with 9 bases between. The CDR3 runs to 14 residues. Looked up from germline, CDR1 is KGHSY and CDR2 is FQNENV. The CDR3 nucleotides read TGTGCCAGCAGCCAATCGAGAGGGGTCACTGAAGCTTTCTTT. It codes for CASSQSRGVTEAFF.

This chain connects TRBV2 to TRBJ2-1; no firm D call. V lost 6 bases to trimming and J lost 9 bases, with 9 bases between them. The germline V gene encodes CDR1 SNHLY and CDR2 FYNNEI. This CDR3 contains 11 residues. The CDR3: CASRQSAEQFF. In DNA form, the CDR3 reads TGTGCCAGCAGGCAGTCGGCTGAGCAGTTCTTC.

This clone has just a few counts. Other DNA sequences in this specimen translate into the identical CDR3. The J gene is TRBJ1-5, the V gene TRBV30; no firm D call. V was trimmed by 2 bases and J by 2 bases, leaving 10 bases between them. The germline CDR1 and CDR2 sequences are GTSNPN and SVGIG (reference sequence). The CDR3 runs to 14 residues. CDR3 in DNA: TGTGCCTGGAGTCCGTGGGGAGGCAATCAGCCCCAGCATTTT. Protein product: CAWSPWGGNQPQHF.

The chain combines TRBV2 with TRBJ2-6; D not resolved. Germline V gives CDR1 SNHLY, CDR2 FYNNEI. V was cut by 10 bases and J by 4 bases, with 8 bases left in between. The CDR3 has 12 residues. This CDR3 is CAISWGANVLTF. The CDR3 bases are TGTGCCATCTCATGGGGGGCCAACGTCCTGACTTTC.

The V gene is TRBV7-2, the J gene TRBJ2-1; D may be TRBD1 or TRBD2 (5 bases each). Trimming removed 2 bases at V and 3 bases at J, with 14 bases between. Germline V gene sequence: CDR1 SGHTA, CDR2 FQGNSA. This CDR3 has 16 amino acids. CDR3 residues: CASSLPGRFFYNEQFF. CDR3 DNA: TGTGCCAGCAGCTTACCAGGGAGATTTTTCTACAATGAGCAGTTCTTC.

The chain combines TRBV7-9 with TRBJ1-6, with 9 bases matching TRBD1. V lost 7 bases to trimming and J lost 10 bases; unmatched junction nucleotides: 8. Germline V gives CDR1 SEHNR, CDR2 FQNEAQ (reference sequence). This CDR3 is 14 amino acids long. The CDR3 protein is CASTTDRGRSPLHF. The CDR3 bases are TGTGCCAGCACTACGGACAGGGGTCGATCACCCCTCCACTTT.

The chain joins TRBV11-2 to TRBJ2-5; D is tentatively TRBD1 or TRBD2 (5 bases each). Trimming pared 8 bases from V and 5 bases from J, leaving 12 bases between. The CDR3 runs to 12 residues. The V gene's germline CDR1 is SGHAT and CDR2 FQNNGV. The CDR3 DNA is TGTGCCAGCCAGGGAGAGTTTGAGACCCAGTACTTC. This gives the protein CASQGEFETQYF.

This clone was counted a few times. V is TRBV7-9 and J is TRBJ1-1; no definite D call. Between the trimmed V and J ends, which lost 2 bases and 1 base, there was a span of 14 bases. The CDR3 covers 16 residues. The V gene's germline CDR1 is SEHNR and CDR2 FQNEAQ (reference sequence). CDR3 protein: CASSLSTWESNTEAFF. The CDR3 nucleotides are TGTGCCAGCAGCTTATCCACTTGGGAATCGAACACTGAAGCTTTCTTT.

The rearrangement links TRBV5-5 to TRBJ2-7, with D possibly being TRBD1 (7 bases). CDR1 SGHKS and CDR2 YYEKEE come from the germline V gene (reference sequence). Trimming removed 5 bases from V and 2 bases from J, with 14 bases in between. There are 14 residues in the CDR3. CDR3 coding DNA: TGTGCCAGCAGTGGCAGGGGGGCGGCCTACGAGCAGTACTTC. Amino acid sequence: CASSGRGAAYEQYF. The full variable domain, its missing parts supplied by reference TRBV5-5 and TRBJ2-7, is DAGVTQSPTHLIKTRGQQVTLRCSPISGHKSVSWYQQVLGQGPQFIFQYYEKEERGRGNFPDRFSARQFPNYSSELNVNALLLGDSALYLCASSGRGAAYEQYFGPGTRLTVT.

This clone was detected only once. The rearrangement links TRBV19 to TRBJ2-5; tentative D call: TRBD2 (5 bases). CDR1 and CDR2 (germline): LNHDA, SQIVND (reference sequence). The length of the CDR3 is 12 residues. The ends were cut back, 3 bases at V and 9 bases at J, with 11 bases in the middle. The DNA of the CDR3 is TGTGCCAGTAGTATCCCCTTGGGAGCCCAGTACTTC. Its protein product is CASSIPLGAQYF.

V is TRBV19 and J is TRBJ1-5; the D gene is possibly TRBD1 (5 bases). V lost 7 bases and J 1 base, leaving 20 bases between the germline ends. Germline V gene data show CDR1 as LNHDA and CDR2 as SQIVND (reference sequence). The CDR3 is 17 amino acids. The CDR3 sequence: CASNRGRGIKSNQPQHF. The CDR3 nucleotides read TGTGCCAGTAATAGGGGAAGAGGTATTAAGAGCAATCAGCCCCAGCATTTT.

This clone is a singleton in its sample. This chain links TRBV6-6 with TRBJ2-7; a possible D gene is TRBD2 (5 bases). This CDR3 comprises 15 residues. V was clipped by 0 bases and J by 2 bases, with 11 bases between them. CDR1 is MNHNY and CDR2 is SVGAGI in the germline V gene (reference sequence). The CDR3 loop is CASSYSKRSAYEQYF. In DNA form, the CDR3 reads TGTGCCAGCAGTTACTCGAAGCGGAGCGCCTACGAGCAGTACTTC.

The chain joins TRBV5-1 to TRBJ2-7; no reliable D call. The V gene's germline CDR1 is SGHRS and CDR2 YFSETQ. The CDR3 contains 13 residues. V lost 0 bases to trimming and J lost 6 bases, with 10 bases between them. DNA for the CDR3: TGCGCCAGCAGCTTGGGGGAAATGGGCGAGCAGTACTTC. As protein: CASSLGEMGEQYF.

This rearrangement joins TRBV6-1 to TRBJ2-5; the D gene is possibly TRBD2 (5 bases). CDR1 and CDR2 from the germline V gene are MNHNS and SASEGT. The ends were cut back, 7 bases at V and 5 bases at J, with 20 bases in the middle. The CDR3 is made up of 15 amino acids. The CDR3 loop reads CASKDLGQSYETQYF. The CDR3 DNA sequence: TGTGCCAGCAAGGACTTGGGTCAGAGTTACGAGACCCAGTACTTC.

The gene calls are TRBV6-5 and TRBJ1-2, with 9 bases aligning to TRBD1. Trimming removed 2 bases from V and 8 bases from J; junction bases left unmatched: 3. The germline gives CDR1 MNHEY, CDR2 SVGAGI. CDR3 length: 13 amino acids. Here the CDR3 reads CASSYGTGRGYTF. CDR3 nucleotides: TGTGCCAGCAGTTACGGGACAGGGCGCGGCTACACCTTC.

The count of this clone is one. This rearrangement joins TRBV19 to TRBJ2-1, with 11 positions matching TRBD2. CDR1 is LNHDA, CDR2 SQIVND, per germline (reference sequence). The CDR3 contains 15 residues. Germline trimming cut 5 bases from V and 7 bases from J; bases unmatched to any gene: 7. The DNA for the CDR3 is TGTGCCAGTAGTTATACTAGCGGGAGCGTTAATGAGCAGTTCTTC. The encoded protein is CASSYTSGSVNEQFF. The complete variable domain, with remaining parts taken from reference TRBV19 and TRBJ2-1, reads DGGITQSPKYLFRKEGQNVTLSCEQNLNHDAMYWYRQDPGQGLRLIYYSQIVNDFQKGDIAEGYSVSREKKESFPLTVTSAQKNPTAFYLCASSYTSGSVNEQFFGPGTRLTVL.

The chain employs TRBV19 and TRBJ2-7, with a possible D match to TRBD2 (6 bases). The CDR3 runs to 13 residues. Trimming removed 3 bases at V and 3 bases at J, with 9 bases between. CDR1 is LNHDA, CDR2 SQIVND, per germline (reference sequence). The CDR3 sequence is CASSIAGNYEQYF. As DNA, the CDR3 is TGTGCCAGTAGTATTGCGGGGAACTACGAGCAGTACTTC.

J is TRBJ1-2 and V is TRBV5-6, with TRBD1 matching 11 bases. Per germline, CDR1 SGHDT and CDR2 YYEEEE. The V and J ends lost 3 bases and 5 bases, in that order; junction bases with no gene match: 6. This CDR3 region has 15 residues. The CDR3, as DNA: TGTGCCAGCAGCTACCCGGGACAGGGGGTGTATGGCTACACCTTC. This encodes CASSYPGQGVYGYTF. The whole variable domain, filled in from reference TRBV5-6 and TRBJ1-2, reads DAGVTQSPTHLIKTRGQQVTLRCSPKSGHDTVSWYQQALGQGPQFIFQYYEEEERQRGNFPDRFSGHQFPNYSSELNVNALLLGDSALYLCASSYPGQGVYGYTFGSGTRLTVV.

The rearrangement links TRBV5-1 to TRBJ2-1; TRBD2 aligns across 9 bases. The length of the CDR3 is 13 residues. Germline CDR1 SGHRS, CDR2 YFSETQ. V dropped 4 bases and J dropped 8; count of bases not matched to a gene: 4. Here the CDR3 reads CASSRAGGDEQFF. Written as DNA, the CDR3 is TGCGCCAGCAGCCGAGCGGGAGGAGATGAGCAGTTCTTC.

This chain connects TRBV5-1 to TRBJ2-1; D is unresolved. V was shortened by 4 bases and J by 0 bases, with 8 bases between the two germline ends. Germline loops: CDR1 SGHRS, CDR2 YFSETQ. The CDR3 has 14 residues. CDR3 in amino acids: CASSPGTSYNEQFF. CDR3 sequence (DNA): TGCGCCAGCAGCCCGGGCACCTCCTACAATGAGCAGTTCTTC.

The chain has TRBV6-5 and TRBJ2-7, with 8 bases that match TRBD1. The germline CDR1 and CDR2 sequences are MNHEY and SVGAGI. CDR3 length: 15 residues. V shed 6 bases, J shed 3 bases, and the junction held 10 bases outside the gene matches. The CDR3 DNA reads TGTGCCAGCAGGATGGCAGGACAGGGTAACTACGAGCAGTACTTC. Its translation: CASRMAGQGNYEQYF.

The chain joins TRBV6-1 to TRBJ1-3; D remains ambiguous. This CDR3 contains 15 residues. Per the germline V gene, CDR1 is MNHNS and CDR2 is SASEGT. Trimming left V 5 bases short and J 4 bases short, with 15 bases between. The CDR3 loop is CASSTGRAAGNTIYF. In DNA, the CDR3 is TGTGCCAGCAGTACCGGGAGGGCGGCAGGAAACACCATATATTTT.